Detailed here is one TCR beta chain. TCRdb used MiXCR to reprocess the reads, holding one entry per CDR3 protein. The sample lists around 530,000 distinct CDR3 sequences, 26% occurring once. This sample was taken from a study of T cell repertoires in cytomegalovirus infection. The germline V gene encodes CDR1 MDHEN and CDR2 SYDVKM. J gave up 5 bases and V 6 bases, and 9 bases lay outside the gene matches. The CDR3 has 15 amino acids. The V gene is TRBV28, the J gene TRBJ1-2; 10 nucleotides line up with TRBD1. This TCR came from a human donor in good health (CMV status not recorded). Some clones in this sample may be carry-over from other donors' samples. The sample consisted of PBMCs. CDR3 nucleotide sequence: TGTGCCAGCAGCCCTGGACAGGGGGGGTGGTATGGCTACACCTTC. Its protein is CASSPGQGGWYGYTF.